Sequencing of this TCR beta chain was carried out in a study of follicular helper T cells after annual influenza vaccination. Turning to the study itself: Some donors were sampled over the 2013-2014, 2014-2015 and 2015-2016 vaccinations. Study-level points and caveats: Successive annual vaccinations recalled a recurrent oligoclonal ICOS+CD38+ cTfh response with influenza-specific clonotypes.

V was trimmed by 3 bases and J by 6 bases, leaving 11 bases between them. This CDR3 region has 13 residues. CDR1 SEHNR and CDR2 FQNEAQ come from the germline V gene (reference sequence). Described time point: 2015-2016 season, pre-vaccination. Cells are cTfh (non-naive CD4+CXCR5+PD-1+), split by ICOS and CD38 into double-positive or double-negative. For this clone: What it recognizes is unknown.

TCRdb's copy holds only in-frame clones and misses some; the assay was immunoSEQ multiplex PCR. The repertoire holds roughly 4,600 clones, with 82% as singletons. The rearrangement joins TRBV7-9 to TRBJ1-1; D might be TRBD1 (5 bases). The receptor's source is an adult who received the influenza vaccine. Specimen: CXCR5+ CD38- circulating T follicular helper cells from blood, collected on the day of influenza vaccination. As for subset: circulating Tfh, non-naive CD4+CXCR5+PD-1+ (ICOS+CD38+ or ICOS-CD38-). In DNA form, the CDR3 reads TGTGCCAGCAGCTTTCAAGGGGAGTCTGAAGCTTTCTTT. This sequence encodes CASSFQGESEAFF.